This T cell receptor (beta chain) was identified in a study of T cells in Graves' hyperthyroidism and ophthalmopathy. Ten or more counts support this clonotype. RNA transcripts yielded amplified TCR beta CDR3 regions. First-round RT-PCR targeting the TCR CDR3 was performed with the HTBI primer set. TCRdb fed the multiplex PCR reads into MiXCR, producing one record per CDR3 protein. The sample carries approximately 100,000 distinct CDR3 sequences, over 45% recorded once. Hyperthyroidism in the patients, aged 18 to 65, was newly diagnosed and under 2 months in duration. The TCR sequence derives from a man aged 40-49 years with Graves' hyperthyroidism. Sequencing input: blood.

The CDR3 spells CSARPLQGSYEQYF. The CDR3 DNA reads TGCAGTGCTAGACCTCTCCAGGGATCCTACGAGCAGTACTTC. The chain employs TRBV20-1 and TRBJ2-7; the D gene is possibly TRBD1 (5 bases). Trimming pared 2 bases from V and 1 base from J, leaving 12 bases between. This CDR3 contains 14 residues. CDR1 and CDR2 from the germline V gene are DFQATT and SNEGSKA (reference sequence).